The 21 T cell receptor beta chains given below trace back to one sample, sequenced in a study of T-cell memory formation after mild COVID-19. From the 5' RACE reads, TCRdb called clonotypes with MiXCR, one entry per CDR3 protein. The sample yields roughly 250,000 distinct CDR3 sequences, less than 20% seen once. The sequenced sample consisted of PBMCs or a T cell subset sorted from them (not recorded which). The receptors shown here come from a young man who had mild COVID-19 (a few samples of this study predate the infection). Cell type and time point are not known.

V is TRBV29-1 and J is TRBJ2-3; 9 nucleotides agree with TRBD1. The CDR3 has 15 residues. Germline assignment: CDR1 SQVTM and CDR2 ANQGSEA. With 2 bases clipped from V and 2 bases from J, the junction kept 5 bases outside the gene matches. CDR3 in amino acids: CSVEQTGGITDTQYF. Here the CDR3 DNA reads TGCAGCGTTGAACAGACAGGGGGAATCACAGATACGCAGTATTTT.

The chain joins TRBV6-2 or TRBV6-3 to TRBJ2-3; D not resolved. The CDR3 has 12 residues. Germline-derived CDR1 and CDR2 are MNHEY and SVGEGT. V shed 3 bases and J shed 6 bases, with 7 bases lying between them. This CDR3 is CASSYRRDTQYF. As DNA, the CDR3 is TGTGCCAGCAGTTATCGTAGGGATACGCAGTATTTT.

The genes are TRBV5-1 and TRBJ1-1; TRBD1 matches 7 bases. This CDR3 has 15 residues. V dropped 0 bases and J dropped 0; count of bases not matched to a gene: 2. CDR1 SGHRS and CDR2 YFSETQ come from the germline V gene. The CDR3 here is CASSLGDSMNTEAFF. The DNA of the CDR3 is TGCGCCAGCAGCTTGGGGGACAGCATGAACACTGAAGCTTTCTTT.

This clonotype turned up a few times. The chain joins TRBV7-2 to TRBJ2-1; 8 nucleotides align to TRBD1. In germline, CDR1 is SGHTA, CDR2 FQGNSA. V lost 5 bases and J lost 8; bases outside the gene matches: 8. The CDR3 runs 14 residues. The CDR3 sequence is CASSVQTGAHEQFF. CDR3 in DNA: TGTGCCAGCAGCGTACAGACAGGGGCCCATGAGCAGTTCTTC.

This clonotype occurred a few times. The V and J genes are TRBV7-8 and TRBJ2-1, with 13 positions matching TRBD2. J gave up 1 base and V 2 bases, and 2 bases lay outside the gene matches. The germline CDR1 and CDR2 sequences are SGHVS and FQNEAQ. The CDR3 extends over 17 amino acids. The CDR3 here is CASSLSTSGGSYNEQFF. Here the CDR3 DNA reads TGTGCCAGCAGCTTATCGACTAGCGGGGGGTCCTACAATGAGCAGTTCTTC. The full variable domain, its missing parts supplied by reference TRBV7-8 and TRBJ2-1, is GAGVSQSPRYKVAKRGQDVALRCDPISGHVSLFWYQQALGQGPEFLTYFQNEAQLDKSGLPSDRFFAERPEGSVSTLKIQRTQQEDSAVYLCASSLSTSGGSYNEQFFGPGTRLTVL.

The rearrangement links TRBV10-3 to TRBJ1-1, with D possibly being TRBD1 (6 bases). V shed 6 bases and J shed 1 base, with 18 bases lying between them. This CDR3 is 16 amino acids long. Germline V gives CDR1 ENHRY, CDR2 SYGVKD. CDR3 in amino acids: CAIRENLGHANTEAFF. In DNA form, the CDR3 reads TGTGCCATCAGGGAAAACCTGGGACACGCGAACACTGAAGCTTTCTTT.

The DNA of the CDR3 is TGTGCCAGCAGATCGAGCACCCACAATGAGCAGTTCTTC. It translates to CASRSSTHNEQFF. The chain has TRBV12-3 or TRBV12-4 and TRBJ2-1; D call uncertain. With 6 bases removed from V and 5 bases from J, the gap between germline ends came to 11 bases. This CDR3 has 13 amino acids.

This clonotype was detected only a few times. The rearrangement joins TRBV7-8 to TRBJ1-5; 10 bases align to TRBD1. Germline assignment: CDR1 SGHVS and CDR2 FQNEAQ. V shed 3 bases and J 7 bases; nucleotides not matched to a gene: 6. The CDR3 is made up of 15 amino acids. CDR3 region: CASSLGQGMRQPQHF. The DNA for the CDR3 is TGTGCCAGCAGCTTGGGACAGGGGATGAGACAGCCCCAGCATTTT.

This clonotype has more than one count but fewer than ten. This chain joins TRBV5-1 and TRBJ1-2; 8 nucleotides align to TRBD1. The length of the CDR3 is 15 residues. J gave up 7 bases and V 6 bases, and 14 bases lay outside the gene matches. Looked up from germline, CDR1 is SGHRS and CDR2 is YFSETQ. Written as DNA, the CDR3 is TGCGCCAGCACCACTATTGACAGGGGCCCGTTTGGCTACACCTTC. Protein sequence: CASTTIDRGPFGYTF.

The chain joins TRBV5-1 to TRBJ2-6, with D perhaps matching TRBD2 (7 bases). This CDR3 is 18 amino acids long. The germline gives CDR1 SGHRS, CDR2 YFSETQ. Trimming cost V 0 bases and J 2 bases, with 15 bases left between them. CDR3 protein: CASSLDSGGFPGANVLTF. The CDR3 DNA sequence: TGCGCCAGCAGCTTGGATTCGGGGGGCTTTCCTGGGGCCAACGTCCTGACTTTC.

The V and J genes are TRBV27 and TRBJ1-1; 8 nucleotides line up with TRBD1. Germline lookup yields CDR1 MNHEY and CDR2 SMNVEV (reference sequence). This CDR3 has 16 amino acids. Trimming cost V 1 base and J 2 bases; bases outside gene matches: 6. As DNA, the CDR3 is TGTGCCAGCAGTTTATGGGCAGGGGGCGGAAACACTGAAGCTTTCTTT. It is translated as CASSLWAGGGNTEAFF.

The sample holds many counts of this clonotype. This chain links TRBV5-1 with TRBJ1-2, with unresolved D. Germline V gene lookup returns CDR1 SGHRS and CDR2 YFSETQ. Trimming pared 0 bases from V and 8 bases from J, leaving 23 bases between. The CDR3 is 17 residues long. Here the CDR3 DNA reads TGCGCCAGCAGCTTGGTTCCAGGCGGAGGTCCGAACGACGGCTACACCTTC. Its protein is CASSLVPGGGPNDGYTF.

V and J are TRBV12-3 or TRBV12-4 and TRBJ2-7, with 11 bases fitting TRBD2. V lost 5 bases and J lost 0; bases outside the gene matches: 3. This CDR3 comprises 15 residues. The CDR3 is CASSRLAGSSYEQYF. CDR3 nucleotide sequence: TGTGCCAGCAGTCGACTAGCGGGGAGCTCCTACGAGCAGTACTTC.

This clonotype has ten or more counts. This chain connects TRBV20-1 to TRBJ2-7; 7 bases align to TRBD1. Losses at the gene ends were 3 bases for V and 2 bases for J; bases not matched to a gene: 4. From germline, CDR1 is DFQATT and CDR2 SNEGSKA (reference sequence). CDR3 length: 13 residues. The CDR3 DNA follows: TGCAGTGCTAGCCGGACAGGAACCTACGAGCAGTACGTC. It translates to CSASRTGTYEQYV.

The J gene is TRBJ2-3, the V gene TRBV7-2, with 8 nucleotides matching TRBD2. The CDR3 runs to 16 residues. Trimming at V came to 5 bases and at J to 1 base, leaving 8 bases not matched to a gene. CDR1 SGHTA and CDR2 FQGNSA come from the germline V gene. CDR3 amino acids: CASSILGRGGTDTQYF. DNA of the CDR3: TGTGCCAGCAGCATCCTGGGGCGGGGGGGCACAGATACGCAGTATTTT.

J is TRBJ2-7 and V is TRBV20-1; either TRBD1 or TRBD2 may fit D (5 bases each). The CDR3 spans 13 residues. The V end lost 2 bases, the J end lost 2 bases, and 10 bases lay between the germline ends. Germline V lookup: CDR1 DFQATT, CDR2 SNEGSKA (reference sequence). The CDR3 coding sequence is TGCAGTGCTAGAAGGGACGGGACCTACGAGCAGTACGTC. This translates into CSARRDGTYEQYV.

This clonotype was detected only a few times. As DNA, the CDR3 is TGCGCCAGCAGCACAACAGGGGGCGAGAATAAGGCTTTCTTT. Protein sequence: CASSTTGGENKAFF. The rearrangement links TRBV5-1 to TRBJ1-1, with TRBD1 matching 9 bases. Looked up from germline, CDR1 is SGHRS and CDR2 is YFSETQ. The V gene end was trimmed by 4 bases and the J gene end by 11 bases; junction bases not matched to a gene: 12. This CDR3 has 14 amino acids.

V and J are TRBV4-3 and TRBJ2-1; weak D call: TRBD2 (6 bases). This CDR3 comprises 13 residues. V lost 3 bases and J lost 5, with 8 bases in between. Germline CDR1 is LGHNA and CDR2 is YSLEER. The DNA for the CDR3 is TGCGCCAGCAGCCACGGAGGGGACAATGAGCAGTTCTTC. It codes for CASSHGGDNEQFF.

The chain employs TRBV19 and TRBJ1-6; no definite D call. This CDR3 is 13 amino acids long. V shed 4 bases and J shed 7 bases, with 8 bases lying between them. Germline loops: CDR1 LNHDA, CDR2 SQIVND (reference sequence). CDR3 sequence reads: CASSNSWNSPLHF. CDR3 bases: TGTGCCAGTAGTAACTCCTGGAATTCACCCCTCCACTTT.

The CDR3 region has the DNA TGTGCCAGCAGCCGACAACAGGGCGTTGAAACTGAAGCTTTCTTT. This sequence encodes CASSRQQGVETEAFF. The chain combines TRBV3-1 with TRBJ1-1, with D perhaps matching TRBD1 (6 bases). This CDR3 has 15 residues. Trimming took 4 bases from V and 5 from J, leaving 17 bases between them. From germline, CDR1 is LGHDT and CDR2 YNNKEL (reference sequence).

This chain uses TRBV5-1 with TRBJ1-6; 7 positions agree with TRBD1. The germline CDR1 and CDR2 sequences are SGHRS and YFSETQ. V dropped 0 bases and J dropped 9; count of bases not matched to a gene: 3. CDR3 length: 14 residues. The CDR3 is CASSLATGSSPLHF. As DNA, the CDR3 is TGCGCCAGCAGCTTGGCGACAGGGAGTTCACCCCTCCACTTT.